Below are 21 T cell receptor beta chains sequenced from a single sample in a study of Ad26.COV2.S vaccination and SARS-CoV-2 variants. Stated treatment: 15 to 20 received Ad26.COV2.S at low or high dose, single or two shots; several received placebo; per-sample allocation not given. All samples were drawn on day 63, counting from the first vaccine or placebo injection. Sequenced by immunoSEQ multiplex PCR; TCRdb stores in-frame clones only, minus some. The sample has around 300,000 clones, about 89% seen once. The source material was peripheral blood, sampled in a trial of Ad26.COV2.S vaccine versus placebo. The receptors were gathered from a person between 18 and 60 years old who received the Ad26.COV2.S COVID-19 vaccine or a placebo.

The chain links TRBV5-1 to TRBJ2-2; 13 bases agree with TRBD2. The CDR3 spans 19 residues. In germline, CDR1 is SGHRS, CDR2 YFSETQ. V lost 2 bases to trimming and J lost 3 bases; unmatched junction nucleotides: 10. In DNA, the CDR3 is TGCGCCAGCAGCTTATGGACTAGCGGGAGTGAGTCGGACACCGGGGAGCTGTTTTTT. Its translation is CASSLWTSGSESDTGELFF.

V gene TRBV5-6 combines with J gene TRBJ2-3; 10 bases line up with TRBD2. The germline gives CDR1 SGHDT, CDR2 YYEEEE. Trimming cost V 2 bases and J 2 bases; bases outside gene matches: 5. The length of the CDR3 is 16 residues. In DNA form, the CDR3 reads TGTGCCAGCAGCTTAGTAGCGGGAGGTCCCACAGATACGCAGTATTTT. It encodes CASSLVAGGPTDTQYF.

The J gene is TRBJ1-4, the V gene TRBV30; D call uncertain. V was cut by 4 bases and J by 7 bases, with 16 bases left in between. Germline V CDR1 and CDR2: GTSNPN, SVGIG (reference sequence). The CDR3 is made up of 14 amino acids. The DNA for the CDR3 is TGTGCCTGGAAAAGGGTCTCCGAGGGTGAAAAACTGTTTTTT. Translation gives CAWKRVSEGEKLFF.

This clone was detected ten times or more. The gene calls are TRBV10-1 and TRBJ2-1; no definite D call. Germline-derived CDR1 and CDR2 are WNHNN and SYGVQD (reference sequence). Trimming pared 8 bases from V and 5 bases from J, leaving 10 bases between. The CDR3 length is 12 residues. The CDR3 region is CASGVRDNEQFF. CDR3 in DNA: TGCGCCAGCGGGGTTAGGGACAATGAGCAGTTCTTC.

The chain recombines TRBV12-3 or TRBV12-4 with TRBJ2-3; D is possibly TRBD1 (5 bases). The germline V and J ends were trimmed by 7 bases and 2 bases, with 10 bases remaining between them. The length of the CDR3 is 13 residues. This chain's CDR3 is CASKPGNTDTQYF. The CDR3, as DNA: TGTGCCAGCAAACCAGGGAACACAGATACGCAGTATTTT.

This clone showed up just once. This sequence joins TRBV11-2 and TRBJ1-1, with D maybe TRBD1 (5 bases). V lost 5 bases, J lost 3 bases, and 10 bases lay in between. The CDR3 loop spans 13 amino acids. The germline CDR1 and CDR2 sequences are SGHAT and FQNNGV. This CDR3 is CASSSGADTEAFF. The CDR3 DNA follows: TGTGCCAGCAGCAGTGGGGCTGACACTGAAGCTTTCTTT.

The chain is built from TRBV2 and TRBJ2-7; TRBD1 might be the D (5 bases). CDR3 length: 14 residues. Germline lookup yields CDR1 SNHLY and CDR2 FYNNEI. The germline V and J ends were trimmed by 4 bases and 2 bases, with 12 bases remaining between them. The CDR3 DNA reads TGTGCCAGCAGTGTTCAACAGGTTACCTACGAGCAGTACTTC. Translating gives CASSVQQVTYEQYF. Based on the CDR3 plus reference TRBV2 and TRBJ2-7, the full variable domain is EPEVTQTPSHQVTQMGQEVILRCVPISNHLYFYWYRQILGQKVEFLVSFYNNEISEKSEIFDDQFSVERPDGSNFTLKIRSTKLEDSAMYFCASSVQQVTYEQYFGPGTRLTVT.

This clone was picked up one time. This chain links TRBV15 with TRBJ2-1; D is perhaps TRBD1 (6 bases). Trimming took 3 bases from V and 3 from J, leaving 6 bases between them. The CDR3 runs to 13 residues. In germline, CDR1 is LNHNV, CDR2 YYDKDF (reference sequence). As DNA, the CDR3 is TGTGCCACCAGCAGGGACAGCTACAATGAGCAGTTCTTC. Protein sequence: CATSRDSYNEQFF.

The CDR3 DNA reads TGTGCCAGCAGTTTTAGTGCCGGGGGAATGTACGAGCAGTACTTC. Amino acids: CASSFSAGGMYEQYF. The rearrangement joins TRBV28 to TRBJ2-7; possible D gene TRBD2, 6 bases. The ends were cut back, 3 bases at V and 4 bases at J, with 16 bases in the middle. Germline V gene lookup returns CDR1 MDHEN and CDR2 SYDVKM. The CDR3 contains 15 residues.

The table lists this clone with a few counts. The rearrangement uses TRBV6-5 and TRBJ2-2; TRBD1 matches 9 bases. This CDR3 has 14 residues. V was pared by 5 bases and J by 7 bases, with 5 bases of the junction left unmatched. The germline V gene encodes CDR1 MNHEY and CDR2 SVGAGI. The CDR3 loop is CASSRQGVDGELFF. CDR3 sequence (DNA): TGTGCCAGCAGTCGACAGGGGGTAGACGGGGAGCTGTTTTTT.

This clone was seen many times. The same CDR3 arises from other DNA sequences in this sample as well. V gene TRBV19 combines with J gene TRBJ1-1; TRBD1 matches at 7 bases. The CDR3 extends over 13 amino acids. V gave up 8 bases and J gave up 0 bases; unmatched junction bases: 3. Germline V CDR1 and CDR2: LNHDA, SQIVND (reference sequence). This CDR3 is CASSDRVNTEAFF. DNA of the CDR3: TGTGCCAGTTCCGACAGGGTGAACACTGAAGCTTTCTTT.

The rearrangement joins TRBV2 to TRBJ2-7, with a weak D call TRBD1 (5 bases). V was trimmed by 4 bases and J by 0 bases, leaving 10 bases between them. The CDR3 extends over 14 amino acids. Looked up from germline, CDR1 is SNHLY and CDR2 is FYNNEI. The CDR3 region has the DNA TGTGCCAGCAGTGCCTTGGGGCCCTCCTACGAGCAGTACTTC. Its protein is CASSALGPSYEQYF. The whole variable domain, filled in from reference TRBV2 and TRBJ2-7, reads EPEVTQTPSHQVTQMGQEVILRCVPISNHLYFYWYRQILGQKVEFLVSFYNNEISEKSEIFDDQFSVERPDGSNFTLKIRSTKLEDSAMYFCASSALGPSYEQYFGPGTRLTVT.

This rearrangement joins TRBV28 to TRBJ1-6; no clear D. The ends were cut back, 3 bases at V and 0 bases at J, with 6 bases in the middle. The CDR3 consists of 15 residues. CDR1 is MDHEN, CDR2 SYDVKM, per germline. CDR3 sequence (DNA): TGTGCCAGCAGTTTTCTTAGCTCCTATAATTCACCCCTCCACTTT. Translated, it gives CASSFLSSYNSPLHF.

V and J are TRBV12-3 or TRBV12-4 and TRBJ1-4; no firm D call. Trimming shortened V by 6 bases and J by 7 bases, and 6 bases separated the two germline ends. The CDR3 has 11 amino acids. The CDR3 sequence is CASRGSEKLFF. The CDR3 DNA is TGTGCCAGCAGGGGATCTGAAAAACTGTTTTTT.

The CDR3 nucleotides are TGTGCCAGCAGCTGGGGAGACAAAAGGGCTGGCTACACCTTC. It encodes CASSWGDKRAGYTF. V and J are TRBV5-6 and TRBJ1-2; no definite D call. Trimming took off 3 bases at V and 7 bases at J, with 16 bases between the two ends. This CDR3 has 14 residues. The V gene's germline CDR1 is SGHDT and CDR2 YYEEEE.

The rearrangement joins TRBV10-2 to TRBJ2-3; 8 bases are a match to TRBD2. Germline trimming cut 6 bases from V and 1 base from J; bases unmatched to any gene: 6. Germline-derived CDR1 and CDR2 are WSHSY and SAAADI. CDR3 length: 15 amino acids. The CDR3 loop reads CASRVAGSRTDTQYF. The CDR3 bases are TGCGCCAGCAGGGTAGCGGGGTCACGCACAGATACGCAGTATTTT.

The J gene is TRBJ2-7, the V gene TRBV3-1 (or the pseudogene TRBV3-2); D is ambiguous. Germline CDR1 reads LGHDT; CDR2 reads YNNKEL (reference sequence). CDR3 length: 16 residues. V was pared by 0 bases and J by 2 bases, with 14 bases between. The CDR3 spells CASSQDSGLTTYEQYF. CDR3 nucleotides: TGTGCCAGCAGCCAAGATTCGGGCCTAACCACCTACGAGCAGTACTTC.

This sequence joins TRBV6-5 and TRBJ1-4; 7 bases line up with TRBD1. V trimming: 6 bases; J trimming: 8 bases; junction bases outside the gene matches: 12. CDR1 and CDR2 (germline): MNHEY, SVGAGI. CDR3 size: 15 residues. The CDR3 sequence: CASSLQGLPGEKLFF. CDR3 in DNA: TGTGCCAGCAGCTTACAGGGGCTACCGGGGGAAAAACTGTTTTTT.

This chain joins TRBV6-2 or TRBV6-3 and TRBJ2-7, with a tentative D call TRBD1 (5 bases). V lost 6 bases, J lost 5 bases, and 11 bases lay in between. The germline V gene encodes CDR1 MNHEY and CDR2 SVGEGT. This CDR3 is built from 12 residues. CDR3 protein: CASSLVQDEQYF. The CDR3 region has the DNA TGTGCCAGCAGCCTGGTACAGGACGAGCAGTACTTC.

The rearrangement links TRBV24-1 to TRBJ2-1; 9 bases match TRBD2. After removal of 3 bases from V and 7 bases from J, the junction contained 9 bases not matched to a gene. Germline V lookup: CDR1 KGHDR, CDR2 SFDVKD. The CDR3 covers 16 residues. CDR3 in amino acids: CATSDVAGASWNEQFF. The CDR3 coding sequence is TGTGCCACCAGTGATGTAGCGGGAGCGAGTTGGAATGAGCAGTTCTTC.

This rearrangement joins TRBV6-2 or TRBV6-3 to TRBJ2-7; 12 bases are shared with TRBD1. V was pared by 0 bases and J by 5 bases, with 2 bases of the junction left unmatched. The CDR3 sequence is 15 residues long. Germline-derived CDR1 and CDR2 are MNHEY and SVGEGT. The CDR3 spells CASSYSGQGADEQYF. DNA of the CDR3: TGTGCCAGCAGTTACTCGGGACAGGGGGCCGACGAGCAGTACTTC.